The 30 T cell receptor beta chains presented below share a single source sample, sequenced in a study of blood T cell repertoires in COVID-19. Sequencing was performed with immunoSEQ multiplex PCR; in TCRdb, only in-frame clones are kept and a portion is missing. Among roughly 190,000 clones listed, about 83% were seen once. The sample was peripheral blood. The receptors shown here come from a man aged 18 to 29 with active or convalescent COVID-19.

The chain has TRBV15 and TRBJ1-5, with D possibly matching TRBD1 (5 bases). Trimming cost V 6 bases and J 4 bases, with 7 bases left between them. The CDR3 sequence is 12 residues long. Germline loops: CDR1 LNHNV, CDR2 YYDKDF (reference sequence). The CDR3 is CATREGNQPQHF. CDR3 DNA sequence: TGTGCCACCAGGGAGGGGAATCAGCCCCAGCATTTT.

CDR3 loop: CASSLAVSGRAIYEQYF. CDR3 coding DNA: TGCGCCAGCAGCTTGGCAGTTAGCGGGAGGGCCATCTACGAGCAGTACTTC. This chain joins TRBV5-1 and TRBJ2-7; 11 bases are shared with TRBD2. The V segment lost 0 bases and the J segment 3 bases; nucleotides outside the gene matches: 8. CDR3 length: 17 residues. Germline V gene sequence: CDR1 SGHRS, CDR2 YFSETQ.

This rearrangement joins TRBV12-3 or TRBV12-4 to TRBJ1-5; D gene uncertain. V was shortened by 3 bases and J by 4 bases, with 7 bases between the two germline ends. This CDR3 has 13 residues. DNA of the CDR3: TGTGCCAGCAGTTTTGCCAGTAATCAGCCCCAGCATTTT. This sequence encodes CASSFASNQPQHF.

The chain employs TRBV6-5 and TRBJ1-5; the D gene is possibly TRBD1 (5 bases). The CDR3 covers 15 residues. Germline-derived CDR1 and CDR2 are MNHEY and SVGAGI. V was trimmed by 6 bases and J by 6 bases, leaving 18 bases between them. The DNA of the CDR3 is TGTGCCAGCAGGCGAGACAGCGGGGAGGGTCAGCCCCAGCATTTT. Translated, it gives CASRRDSGEGQPQHF.

The chain is built from TRBV19 and TRBJ2-6, with 7 bases matching TRBD1. The germline V gene encodes CDR1 LNHDA and CDR2 SQIVND (reference sequence). Trimming cost V 3 bases and J 2 bases; bases outside gene matches: 7. This CDR3 spans 17 amino acids. The CDR3 here is CASSMDSRGPGANVLTF. CDR3 in DNA: TGTGCCAGTAGTATGGATTCGAGGGGGCCTGGGGCCAACGTCCTGACTTTC.

This chain links TRBV7-2 with TRBJ2-1, with TRBD1 as a possible D gene (6 bases). CDR1 and CDR2 from the germline V gene are SGHTA and FQGNSA. The CDR3 is made up of 15 amino acids. Between the trimmed V and J ends, which lost 5 bases and 7 bases, there was a span of 18 bases. This CDR3 is CASSPQGRRGNEQFF. CDR3 nucleotide sequence: TGTGCCAGCAGCCCCCAGGGACGAAGGGGGAATGAGCAGTTCTTC.

This sequence joins TRBV7-7 and TRBJ1-1, with a tentative D call TRBD1 (5 bases). This CDR3 contains 13 residues. Deletions cut 3 bases from V and 3 bases from J, with 8 bases between. CDR1 is SSHAT, CDR2 FNYEAQ, per germline (reference sequence). The CDR3 DNA is TGTGCCAGCAGCTTGGACACAGACACTGAAGCTTTCTTT. Protein: CASSLDTDTEAFF.

The chain is built from TRBV3-1 (or the pseudogene TRBV3-2) and TRBJ1-6; 7 nucleotides agree with TRBD1. V shed 4 bases and J 10 bases; nucleotides not matched to a gene: 7. The CDR3 consists of 14 residues. CDR1 is LGHDT, CDR2 YNNKEL, per germline (reference sequence). CDR3 sequence (DNA): TGTGCCAGCAGCCCCTCAGGGGGGAGATCACCCCTCCACTTT. Translated, it gives CASSPSGGRSPLHF.

The chain employs TRBV29-1 and TRBJ2-5; 15 nucleotides agree with TRBD2. The CDR3 extends over 16 amino acids. Germline lookup yields CDR1 SQVTM and CDR2 ANQGSEA. Trimming cost V 7 bases and J 7 bases; bases outside gene matches: 13. Written as DNA, the CDR3 is TGCAGCGGGTGGACTAGCGGGGGGGCCGGTATTGTGACCCAGTACTTC. It specifies CSGWTSGGAGIVTQYF. The full variable domain, completed using reference TRBV29-1 and TRBJ2-5, is SAVISQKPSRDICQRGTSLTIQCQVDSQVTMMFWYRQQPGQSLTLIATANQGSEATYESGFVIDKFPISRPNLTFSTLTVSNMSPEDSSIYLCSGWTSGGAGIVTQYFGPGTRLLVL.

This chain connects TRBV4-1 to TRBJ1-5; D perhaps matches TRBD1 (5 bases). V dropped 6 bases and J dropped 0 bases, with 9 bases sitting between them. Germline CDR1 MGHRA, CDR2 YSYEKL. The CDR3 length is 14 residues. The CDR3 DNA reads TGCGCCAGCAGTCCCCAGGGTAGCAATCAGCCCCAGCATTTT. Its translation: CASSPQGSNQPQHF.

The genes are TRBV9 and TRBJ1-1; a possible D gene is TRBD1 (5 bases). The CDR3 sequence is 14 residues long. Germline V gene data show CDR1 as SGDLS and CDR2 as YYNGEE. V was pared by 3 bases and J by 1 base, with 10 bases between. The CDR3 nucleotides are TGTGCCAGCAGCGCACGCGGGGGGAACACTGAAGCTTTCTTT. It is translated as CASSARGGNTEAFF.

The CDR3 here is CAWSSGLASQREQFF. The DNA for the CDR3 is TGTGCCTGGAGTTCGGGACTAGCTTCCCAGCGGGAGCAGTTCTTC. V gene TRBV30 combines with J gene TRBJ2-1; 9 bases agree with TRBD2. V shed 2 bases and J 10 bases; nucleotides not matched to a gene: 12. The CDR3 length is 15 residues. Per the germline V gene, CDR1 is GTSNPN and CDR2 is SVGIG (reference sequence).

The count of this clone is one. The V gene is TRBV12-3 or TRBV12-4, the J gene TRBJ1-2, with 8 bases matching TRBD1. The CDR3 totals 13 residues. V shed 2 bases and J 7 bases; nucleotides not matched to a gene: 3. CDR3 protein: CASSLSGGRGYTF. CDR3 in DNA: TGTGCCAGCAGTTTATCAGGGGGCCGTGGCTACACCTTC.

The V call is TRBV6-5, the J call TRBJ2-7; 7 nucleotides match TRBD1. Germline V gives CDR1 MNHEY, CDR2 SVGAGI. Germline trimming cut 5 bases from V and 2 bases from J; bases unmatched to any gene: 9. This CDR3 has 15 amino acids. This chain's CDR3 is CASSLRDRWAYEQYF. The DNA for the CDR3 is TGTGCCAGCAGTCTCCGGGACAGATGGGCCTACGAGCAGTACTTC.

This chain joins TRBV15 and TRBJ2-5, with TRBD2 matching over 7 bases. Germline trimming cut 1 base from V and 2 bases from J; bases unmatched to any gene: 7. The length of the CDR3 is 16 residues. Germline V lookup: CDR1 LNHNV, CDR2 YYDKDF (reference sequence). CDR3 sequence (DNA): TGTGCCACCAGCAGAGCAATGGGGGGAGGGCAAGAGACCCAGTACTTC. Amino acid sequence: CATSRAMGGGQETQYF.

The chain combines TRBV20-1 with TRBJ2-5; D possibly corresponds to TRBD1 (6 bases). In germline, CDR1 is DFQATT, CDR2 SNEGSKA (reference sequence). Trimming left V 7 bases short and J 5 bases short, with 11 bases between. The CDR3 is made up of 11 amino acids. The CDR3 DNA reads as TGCAGTGGCAGGGGTTCGGAGACCCAGTACTTC. Its translation is CSGRGSETQYF.

The table lists this clone with a few counts. The V gene is TRBV6-5, the J gene TRBJ2-2, with a weak D call TRBD1 (8 bases). Trimming stripped 10 bases from V and 0 bases from J, with 15 bases between. Germline V gene lookup returns CDR1 MNHEY and CDR2 SVGAGI. There are 15 residues in the CDR3. CDR3 in amino acids: CATRTGTTNTGELFF. The CDR3 DNA reads TGTGCCACCCGGACAGGGACTACGAACACCGGGGAGCTGTTTTTT.

This chain links TRBV13 with TRBJ1-4; D is possibly TRBD1 (5 bases). Trimming cost V 5 bases and J 7 bases, with 17 bases left between them. The CDR3 spans 15 residues. Germline V gene data show CDR1 as PRHDT and CDR2 as FYEKMQ (reference sequence). Here the CDR3 DNA reads TGTGCCAGCAGCCGATACAACCAACAGGCTGAAAAACTGTTTTTT. Amino acid sequence: CASSRYNQQAEKLFF.

This chain uses TRBV14 with TRBJ2-3, with TRBD2 matching over 7 bases. V shed 3 bases, J shed 6 bases, and the junction held 3 bases outside the gene matches. The CDR3 spans 13 residues. CDR1 is SGHDN and CDR2 is FVKESK in the germline V gene. DNA for the CDR3: TGTGCCAGCAGCCACGGGGGGTCGGATACGCAGTATTTT. As protein: CASSHGGSDTQYF. Variable domain in full (rest from reference TRBV14 and TRBJ2-3): EAGVTQFPSHSVIEKGQTVTLRCDPISGHDNLYWYRRVMGKEIKFLLHFVKESKQDESGMPNNRFLAERTGGTYSTLKVQPAELEDSGVYFCASSHGGSDTQYFGPGTRLTVL.

This clone appeared once. The gene calls are TRBV7-2 and TRBJ2-5; perhaps TRBD1 as D (5 bases). The CDR3 covers 15 residues. CDR1 is SGHTA and CDR2 is FQGNSA in the germline V gene. V lost 6 bases, J lost 4 bases, and 18 bases lay in between. The CDR3 here is CASSFRLRGRETQYF. The CDR3 DNA follows: TGTGCCAGCAGTTTCCGTCTTAGGGGAAGAGAGACCCAGTACTTC.

The chain uses TRBV29-1 and TRBJ2-7; 11 bases fit TRBD1. The CDR3 covers 14 residues. V lost 6 bases, J lost 6 bases, and 10 bases stayed unmatched. The germline V gene encodes CDR1 SQVTM and CDR2 ANQGSEA. CDR3 in DNA: TGCAGCGTGGTACCGGGACAGGGGGGTGGCGAGCAGTACTTC. Translated: CSVVPGQGGGEQYF.

This clone was seen just once. The V gene is TRBV5-1, the J gene TRBJ1-3, with 12 bases that match TRBD1. Losses at the gene ends were 4 bases for V and 8 bases for J; bases not matched to a gene: 4. Germline values: CDR1 SGHRS, CDR2 YFSETQ. The CDR3 is 14 amino acids. This chain's CDR3 is CASSAGTGGYTIYF. CDR3 nucleotide sequence: TGCGCCAGCAGCGCAGGGACAGGGGGCTACACCATATATTTT.

The chain combines TRBV5-1 with TRBJ2-1, with a weak D call TRBD1 (5 bases). Deletions cut 4 bases from V and 4 bases from J, with 15 bases between. Germline lookup yields CDR1 SGHRS and CDR2 YFSETQ. This CDR3 contains 15 residues. CDR3 in DNA: TGCGCCAGCAGCCGTTGGACATTTTCGTACAATGAGCAGTTCTTC. This sequence encodes CASSRWTFSYNEQFF.

The CDR3 sequence: CATNRDSFIHEAFF. DNA for the CDR3: TGTGCCACCAACCGGGACAGCTTTATCCATGAAGCTTTCTTT. The genes are TRBV24-1 and TRBJ1-1, with 7 positions matching TRBD1. Trimming took 8 bases from V and 7 from J; bases not matched to a gene: 12. The CDR3 runs to 14 residues. Germline V gene lookup returns CDR1 KGHDR and CDR2 SFDVKD.

The chain links TRBV7-8 to TRBJ1-2; D is perhaps TRBD1 (5 bases). Germline-derived CDR1 and CDR2 are SGHVS and FQNEAQ. V was shortened by 5 bases and J by 4 bases, with 14 bases between the two germline ends. The CDR3 covers 14 residues. The CDR3 DNA sequence: TGTGCCAGCAGCCCACCAGGGCCCCCCTATGGCTACACCTTC. Its translation is CASSPPGPPYGYTF.

The V and J genes are TRBV7-4 and TRBJ1-1, with D unresolved. This CDR3 is built from 10 residues. Trimming removed 9 bases from V and 14 bases from J, with 16 bases in between. Germline CDR1 reads SGHVT; CDR2 reads SQSDAQ. CDR3 nucleotide sequence: TGTGCCAGTATGGGAGTAACTGGGTTCTTT. Protein: CASMGVTGFF.

The CDR3 nucleotides read TGTGCCAGCAGTGAAGGTTCGGGAAATTCACCCCTCCACTTT. This encodes CASSEGSGNSPLHF. The chain recombines TRBV6-1 with TRBJ1-6; D uncertain. Germline values: CDR1 MNHNS, CDR2 SASEGT. This CDR3 region has 14 residues. Between the trimmed V and J ends, which lost 1 base and 7 bases, there was a span of 8 bases.

This clone turned up a few times. This chain connects TRBV2 to TRBJ1-2, with 7 bases aligning to TRBD1. The J segment lost 4 bases and the V segment lost 5 bases, leaving 4 bases of the junction unmatched. Germline assignment: CDR1 SNHLY and CDR2 FYNNEI. The CDR3 sequence is 13 residues long. The CDR3 nucleotides are TGTGCCAGCAGTAGGACAGGCAGCTATGGCTACACCTTC. This translates into CASSRTGSYGYTF.

The chain recombines TRBV12-3 or TRBV12-4 with TRBJ1-1; D unclear. The CDR3 has 12 amino acids. V was shortened by 5 bases and J by 8 bases, with 12 bases between the two germline ends. The chain's CDR3 is CASSPPAREAFF. The CDR3 coding sequence is TGTGCCAGCAGTCCACCGGCCAGGGAAGCTTTCTTT.

The chain joins TRBV19 to TRBJ1-2; TRBD1 aligns across 10 bases. The junction had 10 bases not matched to a gene; V was cut back by 5 bases and J by 7 bases. The germline gives CDR1 LNHDA, CDR2 SQIVND (reference sequence). The CDR3 is made up of 15 amino acids. The CDR3 reads CASSSPGQGIGGYTF. The CDR3 DNA follows: TGTGCCAGTAGTTCACCGGGACAGGGGATCGGTGGCTACACCTTC.